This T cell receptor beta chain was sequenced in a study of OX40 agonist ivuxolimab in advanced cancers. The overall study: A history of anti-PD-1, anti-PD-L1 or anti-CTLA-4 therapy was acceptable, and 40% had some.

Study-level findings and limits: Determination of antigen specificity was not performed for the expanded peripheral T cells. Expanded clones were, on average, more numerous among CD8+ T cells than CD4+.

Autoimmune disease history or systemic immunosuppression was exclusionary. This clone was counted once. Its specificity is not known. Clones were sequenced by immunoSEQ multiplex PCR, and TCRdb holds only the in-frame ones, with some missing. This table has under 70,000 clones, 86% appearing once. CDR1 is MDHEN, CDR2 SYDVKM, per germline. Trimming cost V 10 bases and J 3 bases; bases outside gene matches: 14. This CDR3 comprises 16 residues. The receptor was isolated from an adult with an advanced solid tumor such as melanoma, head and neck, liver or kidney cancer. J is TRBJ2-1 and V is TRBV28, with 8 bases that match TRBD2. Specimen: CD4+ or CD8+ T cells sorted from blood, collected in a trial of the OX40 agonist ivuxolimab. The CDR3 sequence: CATIPAGGVVYNEQFF. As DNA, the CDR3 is TGTGCCACTATACCTGCGGGAGGAGTCGTCTACAATGAGCAGTTCTTC.